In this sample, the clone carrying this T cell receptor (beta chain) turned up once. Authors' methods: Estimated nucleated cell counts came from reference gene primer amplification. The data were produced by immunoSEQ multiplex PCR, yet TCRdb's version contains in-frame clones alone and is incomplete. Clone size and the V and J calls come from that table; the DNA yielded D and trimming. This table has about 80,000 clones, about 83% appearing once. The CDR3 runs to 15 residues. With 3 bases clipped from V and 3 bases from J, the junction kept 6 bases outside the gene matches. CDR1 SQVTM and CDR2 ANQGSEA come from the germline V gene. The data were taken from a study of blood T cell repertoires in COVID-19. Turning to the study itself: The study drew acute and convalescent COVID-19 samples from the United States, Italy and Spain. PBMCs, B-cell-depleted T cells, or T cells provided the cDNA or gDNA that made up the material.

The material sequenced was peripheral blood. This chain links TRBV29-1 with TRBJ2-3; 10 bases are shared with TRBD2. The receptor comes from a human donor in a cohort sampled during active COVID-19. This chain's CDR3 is CSVDGAGGPTDTQYF. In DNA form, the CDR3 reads TGCAGCGTTGACGGAGCGGGGGGGCCTACAGATACGCAGTATTTT.